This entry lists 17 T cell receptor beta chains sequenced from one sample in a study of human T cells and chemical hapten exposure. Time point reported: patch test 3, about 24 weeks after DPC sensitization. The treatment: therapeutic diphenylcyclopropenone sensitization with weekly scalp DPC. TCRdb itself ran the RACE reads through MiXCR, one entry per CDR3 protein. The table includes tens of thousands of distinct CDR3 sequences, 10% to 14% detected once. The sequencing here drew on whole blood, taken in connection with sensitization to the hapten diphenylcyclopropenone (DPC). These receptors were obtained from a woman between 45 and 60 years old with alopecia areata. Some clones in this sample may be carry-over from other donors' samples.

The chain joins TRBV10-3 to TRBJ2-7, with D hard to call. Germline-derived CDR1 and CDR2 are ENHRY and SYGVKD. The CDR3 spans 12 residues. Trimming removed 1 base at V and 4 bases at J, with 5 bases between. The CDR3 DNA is TGTGCCATCAGTGAGTGGGGATACGAGCAGTACTTC. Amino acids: CAISEWGYEQYF.

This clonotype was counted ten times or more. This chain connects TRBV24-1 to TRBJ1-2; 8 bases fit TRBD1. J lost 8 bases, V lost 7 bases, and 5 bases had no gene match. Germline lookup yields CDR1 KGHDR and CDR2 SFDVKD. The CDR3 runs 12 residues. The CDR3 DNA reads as TGTGCCACCAGCCAGGGGGCTCAAGGCTACACCTTC. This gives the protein CATSQGAQGYTF.

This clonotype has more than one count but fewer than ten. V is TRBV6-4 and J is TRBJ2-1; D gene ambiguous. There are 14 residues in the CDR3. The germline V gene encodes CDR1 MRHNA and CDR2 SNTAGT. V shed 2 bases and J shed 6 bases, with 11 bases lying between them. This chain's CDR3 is CASSDSMASNEQFF. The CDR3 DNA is TGTGCCAGCAGTGACAGTATGGCCTCCAATGAGCAGTTCTTC.

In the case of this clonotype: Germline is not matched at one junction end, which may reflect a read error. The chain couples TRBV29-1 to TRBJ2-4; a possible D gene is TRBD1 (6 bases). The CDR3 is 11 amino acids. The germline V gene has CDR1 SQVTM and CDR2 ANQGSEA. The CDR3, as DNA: TGCAGCGCCATGGACAGTCCCGTTCTAAGCTTC. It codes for CSAMDSPVLSF.

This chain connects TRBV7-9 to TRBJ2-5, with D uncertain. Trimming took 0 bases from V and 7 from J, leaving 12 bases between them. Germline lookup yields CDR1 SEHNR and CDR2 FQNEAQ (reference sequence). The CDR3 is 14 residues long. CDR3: CASSLAWERGTQYF. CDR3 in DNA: TGTGCCAGCAGCTTAGCCTGGGAAAGAGGGACCCAGTACTTC.

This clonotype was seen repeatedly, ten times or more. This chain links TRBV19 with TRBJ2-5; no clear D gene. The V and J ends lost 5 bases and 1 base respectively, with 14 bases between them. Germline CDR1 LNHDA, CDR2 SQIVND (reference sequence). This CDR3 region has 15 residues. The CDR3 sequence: CASSAPRTGQETQYF. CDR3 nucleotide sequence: TGTGCCAGTAGTGCCCCAAGGACGGGCCAAGAGACCCAGTACTTC. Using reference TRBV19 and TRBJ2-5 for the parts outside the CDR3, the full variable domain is DGGITQSPKYLFRKEGQNVTLSCEQNLNHDAMYWYRQDPGQGLRLIYYSQIVNDFQKGDIAEGYSVSREKKESFPLTVTSAQKNPTAFYLCASSAPRTGQETQYFGPGTRLLVL.

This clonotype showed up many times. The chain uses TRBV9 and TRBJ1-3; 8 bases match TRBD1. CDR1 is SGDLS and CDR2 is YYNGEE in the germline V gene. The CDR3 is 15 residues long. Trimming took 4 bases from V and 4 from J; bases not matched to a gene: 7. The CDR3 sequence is CASSYGQGWGNTIYF. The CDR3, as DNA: TGTGCCAGCAGCTACGGACAGGGATGGGGAAACACCATATATTTT.

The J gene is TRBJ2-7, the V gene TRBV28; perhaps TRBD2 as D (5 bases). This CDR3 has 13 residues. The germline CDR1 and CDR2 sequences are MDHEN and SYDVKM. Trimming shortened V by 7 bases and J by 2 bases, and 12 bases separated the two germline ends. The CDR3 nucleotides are TGTGCCAGCACCCAAGGGCGGGCCTACGAGCAGTACTTC. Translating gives CASTQGRAYEQYF.

CDR3 sequence: CAWRNSYEQYF. DNA for the CDR3: TGTGCCTGGAGGAACTCCTACGAGCAGTACTTC. The chain has TRBV30 and TRBJ2-7; no firm D call. Germline assignment: CDR1 GTSNPN and CDR2 SVGIG (reference sequence). The CDR3 extends over 11 amino acids. V lost 3 bases and J 0 bases, leaving 3 bases between the germline ends.

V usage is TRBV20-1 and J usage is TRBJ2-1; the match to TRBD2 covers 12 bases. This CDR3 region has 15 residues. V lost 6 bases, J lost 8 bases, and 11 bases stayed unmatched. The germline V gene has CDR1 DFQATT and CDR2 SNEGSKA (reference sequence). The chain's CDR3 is CSAEDRTSGIYEQFF. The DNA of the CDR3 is TGCAGTGCCGAGGATCGGACTAGCGGGATATATGAGCAGTTCTTC.

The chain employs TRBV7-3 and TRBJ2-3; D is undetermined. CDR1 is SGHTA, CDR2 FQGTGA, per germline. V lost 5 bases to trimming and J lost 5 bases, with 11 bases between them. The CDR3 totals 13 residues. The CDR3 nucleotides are TGTGCCAGCAGCCCCGCTCGGAAAGATACGCAGTATTTT. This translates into CASSPARKDTQYF. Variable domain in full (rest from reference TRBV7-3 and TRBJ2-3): GAGVSQTPSNKVTEKGKYVELRCDPISGHTALYWYRQSLGQGPEFLIYFQGTGAADDSGLPNDRFFAVRPEGSVSTLKIQRTERGDSAVYLCASSPARKDTQYFGPGTRLTVL.

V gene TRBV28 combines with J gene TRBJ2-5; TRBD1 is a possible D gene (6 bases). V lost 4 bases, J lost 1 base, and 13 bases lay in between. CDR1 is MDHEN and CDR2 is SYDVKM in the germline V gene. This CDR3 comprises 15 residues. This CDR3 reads CASSSPRDIQETQYF. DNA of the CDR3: TGTGCCAGCAGTTCCCCCCGGGACATCCAAGAGACCCAGTACTTC.

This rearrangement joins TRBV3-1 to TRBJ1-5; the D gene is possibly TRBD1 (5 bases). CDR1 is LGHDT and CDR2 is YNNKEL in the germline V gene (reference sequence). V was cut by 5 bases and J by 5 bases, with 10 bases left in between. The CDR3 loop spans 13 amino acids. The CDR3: CASSTRVDQPQHF. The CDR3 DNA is TGTGCCAGCAGCACCAGGGTCGATCAGCCCCAGCATTTT.

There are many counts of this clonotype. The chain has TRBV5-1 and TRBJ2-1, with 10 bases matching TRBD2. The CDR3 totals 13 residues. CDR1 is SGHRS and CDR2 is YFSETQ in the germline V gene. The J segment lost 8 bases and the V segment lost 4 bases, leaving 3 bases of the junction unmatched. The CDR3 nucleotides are TGCGCCAGCAGCACCGGGACTAGCGATGAGCAGTTCTTC. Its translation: CASSTGTSDEQFF.

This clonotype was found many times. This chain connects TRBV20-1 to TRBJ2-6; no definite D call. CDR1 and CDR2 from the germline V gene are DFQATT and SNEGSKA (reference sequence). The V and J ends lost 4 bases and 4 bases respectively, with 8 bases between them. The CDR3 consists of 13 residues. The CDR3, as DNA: TGCAGTGCTACCCCTCCCGGGGCCAACGTCCTGACTTTC. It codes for CSATPPGANVLTF.

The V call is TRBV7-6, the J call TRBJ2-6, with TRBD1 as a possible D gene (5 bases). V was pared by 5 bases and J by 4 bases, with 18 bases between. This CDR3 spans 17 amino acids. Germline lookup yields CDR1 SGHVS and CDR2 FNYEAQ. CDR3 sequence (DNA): TGTGCCAGCAGCCCGGGCCAGGGCAGGTTGGGGGCCAACGTCCTGACTTTC. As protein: CASSPGQGRLGANVLTF. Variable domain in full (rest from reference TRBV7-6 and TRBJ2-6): GAGVSQSPRYKVTKRGQDVALRCDPISGHVSLYWYRQALGQGPEFLTYFNYEAQQDKSGLPNDRFSAERPEGSISTLTIQRTEQRDSAMYRCASSPGQGRLGANVLTFGAGSRLTVL.

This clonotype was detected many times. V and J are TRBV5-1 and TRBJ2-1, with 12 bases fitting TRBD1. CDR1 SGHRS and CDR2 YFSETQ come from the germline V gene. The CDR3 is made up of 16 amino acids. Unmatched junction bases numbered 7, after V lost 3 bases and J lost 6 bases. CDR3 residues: CASSSTGQGALNEQFF. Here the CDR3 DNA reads TGCGCCAGCAGCTCGACGGGACAGGGGGCACTCAATGAGCAGTTCTTC.